Following are 22 T cell receptor beta chains from one sample sequenced in a study of T cells in localized non-small cell lung cancer. Using immunoSEQ multiplex PCR, the repertoire was profiled, and TCRdb retains in-frame clones only, with some absent. The sample records some 33,000 clones, around three quarters being singletons. Source: peripheral blood, taken before any cancer treatment. All receptors derive from a male donor at least 60 years old with stage III squamous cell lung carcinoma.

This clone was observed a handful of times. CDR3 in amino acids: CASSGPRQGGEQYF. CDR3 sequence (DNA): TGTGCCAGCAGCGGTCCTCGACAGGGTGGCGAGCAGTACTTC. The V call is TRBV11-2, the J call TRBJ2-7, with TRBD1 matching over 7 bases. The CDR3 consists of 14 residues. V gave up 5 bases and J gave up 6 bases; unmatched junction bases: 10. Germline-derived CDR1 and CDR2 are SGHAT and FQNNGV.

This clone was picked up a small number of times. CDR3 loop: CASSPGTSGTREQFF. CDR3 sequence (DNA): TGTGCCAGCAGTCCCGGGACTAGCGGGACCCGTGAGCAGTTCTTC. The chain uses TRBV27 and TRBJ2-1, with 13 nucleotides matching TRBD2. Germline trimming cut 5 bases from V and 9 bases from J; bases unmatched to any gene: 7. Germline V gene data show CDR1 as MNHEY and CDR2 as SMNVEV (reference sequence). There are 15 residues in the CDR3.

V is TRBV5-1 and J is TRBJ2-2; maybe TRBD2 (5 bases). Trimming took off 0 bases at V and 7 bases at J, with 10 bases between the two ends. The CDR3 sequence is 14 residues long. CDR1 is SGHRS and CDR2 is YFSETQ in the germline V gene. DNA of the CDR3: TGCGCCAGCAGCTTGGAAGGGAGCAGCGGGGAGCTGTTTTTT. Translating it yields CASSLEGSSGELFF.

The V call is TRBV6-5, the J call TRBJ2-3; 7 bases align to TRBD2. CDR3 length: 15 residues. V was pared by 4 bases and J by 1 base, with 5 bases of the junction left unmatched. Germline V gene sequence: CDR1 MNHEY, CDR2 SVGAGI. In nucleotides, the CDR3 is TGTGCCAGCAGTTGGACTAGGAGGGGCACAGATACGCAGTATTTT. This encodes CASSWTRRGTDTQYF.

V and J are TRBV14 and TRBJ2-5, with TRBD1 matching over 8 bases. V dropped 4 bases and J dropped 9; count of bases not matched to a gene: 16. Per the germline V gene, CDR1 is SGHDN and CDR2 is FVKESK. The CDR3 totals 16 residues. This CDR3 is CASSPQLAGGGAAQYF. In nucleotides, the CDR3 is TGTGCCAGCAGCCCTCAACTCGCAGGGGGCGGCGCCGCCCAGTACTTC.

This rearrangement joins TRBV7-2 to TRBJ1-2; TRBD1 aligns across 10 bases. Germline V gene lookup returns CDR1 SGHTA and CDR2 FQGNSA. The CDR3 totals 15 residues. The V and J ends lost 6 bases and 4 bases, in that order; junction bases with no gene match: 8. CDR3 loop: CASSIRTGGSYGYTF. For the CDR3, the DNA is TGTGCCAGCAGTATTAGGACAGGGGGATCCTATGGCTACACCTTC.

The chain has TRBV5-4 and TRBJ1-1, with a tentative D call TRBD1 (6 bases). The V end was cut by 5 bases, the J end by 3 bases, with 11 bases between. This CDR3 has 13 amino acids. In germline, CDR1 is SGHNT, CDR2 YYREEE (reference sequence). The CDR3 bases are TGTGCCAGCAGAAGGGACACCCACACTGAAGCTTTCTTT. Protein product: CASRRDTHTEAFF.

The chain recombines TRBV15 with TRBJ1-3, with D unresolved. CDR3 size: 15 residues. With 0 bases removed from V and 7 bases from J, the gap between germline ends came to 13 bases. CDR1 LNHNV and CDR2 YYDKDF come from the germline V gene (reference sequence). The chain's CDR3 is CATSRDLFVPNTIYF. The DNA for the CDR3 is TGTGCCACCAGCAGAGATTTGTTCGTCCCGAACACCATATATTTT.

This clone was seen only a few times. This chain joins TRBV6-1 and TRBJ2-7; D is unresolved. The V gene lost 1 base and the J gene lost 8 bases, with 12 bases spanning the gap. The CDR3 is 13 residues long. Germline V lookup: CDR1 MNHNS, CDR2 SASEGT. CDR3 DNA: TGTGCCAGCAGTGAAGAAGAGCGTACGCAGCAGTACTTC. Translated, it gives CASSEEERTQQYF.

The chain couples TRBV5-1 to TRBJ2-5, with 9 bases lining up with TRBD2. The CDR3 length is 16 residues. Germline V gene lookup returns CDR1 SGHRS and CDR2 YFSETQ. The V and J ends lost 4 bases and 4 bases, in that order; junction bases with no gene match: 11. The chain's CDR3 is CASSPDTGLAGETQYF. The CDR3 DNA reads as TGCGCCAGCAGCCCAGATACGGGACTAGCCGGAGAGACCCAGTACTTC. Complete variable domain (other parts from reference TRBV5-1 and TRBJ2-5): KAGVTQTPRYLIKTRGQQVTLSCSPISGHRSVSWYQQTPGQGLQFLFEYFSETQRNKGNFPGRFSGRQFSNSRSEMNVSTLELGDSALYLCASSPDTGLAGETQYFGPGTRLLVL.

This chain connects TRBV7-7 to TRBJ2-5; D unclear. Germline assignment: CDR1 SSHAT and CDR2 FNYEAQ (reference sequence). V was cut by 6 bases and J by 7 bases, with 12 bases left in between. The CDR3 length is 12 residues. CDR3 nucleotides: TGTGCCAGCAGTTCCGATGTTGGGACCCAGTACTTC. Its protein product is CASSSDVGTQYF. Together with reference TRBV7-7 and TRBJ2-5, the CDR3 gives the full variable domain: GAGVSQSPRYKVTKRGQDVTLRCDPISSHATLYWYQQALGQGPEFLTYFNYEAQPDKSGLPSDRFSAERPEGSISTLTIQRTEQRDSAMYRCASSSDVGTQYFGPGTRLLVL.

The chain joins TRBV5-1 to TRBJ2-7, with D tentatively TRBD1 (5 bases). This CDR3 contains 15 residues. Per the germline V gene, CDR1 is SGHRS and CDR2 is YFSETQ. Trimming pared 0 bases from V and 5 bases from J, leaving 15 bases between. DNA for the CDR3: TGCGCCAGCAGCTTGGCCGGCAGGGTGGACCACGAGCAGTACTTC. Translating it yields CASSLAGRVDHEQYF.

The genes are TRBV10-3 and TRBJ2-3, with no clear D. This CDR3 is 14 amino acids long. CDR1 and CDR2 from the germline V gene are ENHRY and SYGVKD. With 2 bases removed from V and 0 bases from J, the gap between germline ends came to 6 bases. In DNA form, the CDR3 reads TGTGCCATCAGTGAGAGACTCAGCACAGATACGCAGTATTTT. This gives the protein CAISERLSTDTQYF.

The chain joins TRBV6-6 to TRBJ2-3, with 7 positions matching TRBD2. Germline loops: CDR1 MNHNY, CDR2 SVGAGI (reference sequence). The CDR3 covers 16 residues. V shed 4 bases and J 0 bases; nucleotides not matched to a gene: 7. Here the CDR3 reads CASSSTRGVSTDTQYF. CDR3 in DNA: TGTGCCAGCAGTTCAACTCGGGGGGTTAGCACAGATACGCAGTATTTT.

There are a few counts of this clone. J is TRBJ2-2 and V is TRBV5-1; 10 bases align to TRBD1. Losses at the gene ends were 4 bases for V and 4 bases for J; bases not matched to a gene: 4. Germline V CDR1 and CDR2: SGHRS, YFSETQ. This CDR3 is built from 15 residues. Written as DNA, the CDR3 is TGCGCCAGCAGCCGGGACAGGGGCCTCACCGGGGAGCTGTTTTTT. Translating gives CASSRDRGLTGELFF. Variable domain in full (rest from reference TRBV5-1 and TRBJ2-2): KAGVTQTPRYLIKTRGQQVTLSCSPISGHRSVSWYQQTPGQGLQFLFEYFSETQRNKGNFPGRFSGRQFSNSRSEMNVSTLELGDSALYLCASSRDRGLTGELFFGEGSRLTVL.

The V gene is TRBV6-1, the J gene TRBJ2-1; tentatively, D is TRBD1 or TRBD2 (5 bases each). V dropped 3 bases and J dropped 15 bases, with 18 bases sitting between them. The CDR3 runs 13 residues. Germline V gives CDR1 MNHNS, CDR2 SASEGT. CDR3 DNA: TGTGCCAGCAGTGACATGGGGGTAGGTCGTGGGTTCTTC. Its translation: CASSDMGVGRGFF.

The rearrangement joins TRBV6-5 to TRBJ1-1; TRBD1 matches 9 bases. V lost 6 bases, J lost 5 bases, and 7 bases stayed unmatched. The CDR3 is 14 residues long. In germline, CDR1 is MNHEY, CDR2 SVGAGI. CDR3 sequence: CASSRDREVTEAFF. DNA of the CDR3: TGTGCCAGCAGCCGGGACAGGGAAGTGACTGAAGCTTTCTTT.

The chain couples TRBV7-9 to TRBJ1-1, with unresolved D. The CDR3 covers 14 residues. Germline V CDR1 and CDR2: SEHNR, FQNEAQ (reference sequence). The V gene lost 1 base and the J gene lost 9 bases, with 15 bases spanning the gap. CDR3 amino acids: CASSLGLTNPQAFF. The CDR3 DNA follows: TGTGCCAGCAGCTTAGGGCTCACCAACCCCCAAGCTTTCTTT.

The chain is built from TRBV6-6 and TRBJ1-1; D gene uncertain. CDR3 length: 15 residues. Germline CDR1 MNHNY, CDR2 SVGAGI (reference sequence). Trimming took 11 bases from V and 1 from J, leaving 20 bases between them. The CDR3 DNA reads as TGTGCCTCCGCTTGGGGTTACCCGCGGAACACTGAAGCTTTCTTT. Amino acid sequence: CASAWGYPRNTEAFF.

The chain carries TRBV19 and TRBJ2-2; the D gene is possibly TRBD2 (6 bases). Germline V gene sequence: CDR1 LNHDA, CDR2 SQIVND (reference sequence). This CDR3 has 13 amino acids. Trimming left V 7 bases short and J 1 base short, with 7 bases between. For the CDR3, the DNA is TGTGCCAGTACGCGGGAGAACACCGGGGAGCTGTTTTTT. Translated, it gives CASTRENTGELFF.

This rearrangement joins TRBV4-1 to TRBJ2-7; no definite D call. This CDR3 region has 14 residues. Germline assignment: CDR1 MGHRA and CDR2 YSYEKL. V was shortened by 0 bases and J by 3 bases, with 9 bases between the two germline ends. CDR3 sequence: CASSQDSLYYEQYF. The CDR3 nucleotides read TGCGCCAGCAGCCAAGACAGCTTATACTACGAGCAGTACTTC.

The chain is built from TRBV5-1 and TRBJ1-3; D uncertain. Near its end, the DNA agrees better with TRBJ2-2, so the J call may be wrong. CDR3 size: 13 residues. Germline V CDR1 and CDR2: SGHRS, YFSETQ. CDR3 bases: TGCGCCAGCAGAGTTGGAGACACCGGGGAGCTGTTTTTT. This gives the protein CASRVGDTGELFF.